These 31 T cell receptor beta chains share one sample of origin, sequenced in a study of breast tumors, draining lymph nodes, adjacent tissues. The lymph nodes were axillary draining lymph nodes from breast cancer patients. TCRdb itself ran the multiplex PCR reads through MiXCR, one entry per CDR3 protein. The table includes 100,000 or so distinct CDR3 sequences, around 20% detected once. The sequenced material came from axillary lymph node tissue. The source of these receptors is a female donor with breast cancer. Some clones in this sample may be carry-over from other donors' samples.

This clonotype was seen ten or more times. The chain combines TRBV20-1 with TRBJ2-1, with D tentatively TRBD1 or TRBD2 (5 bases each). V lost 0 bases and J 5 bases, leaving 8 bases between the germline ends. Germline V gene data show CDR1 as DFQATT and CDR2 as SNEGSKA (reference sequence). The CDR3 covers 13 residues. CDR3 residues: CSARDGTDNEQFF. The CDR3 DNA reads as TGCAGTGCTAGAGATGGGACCGACAATGAGCAGTTCTTC.

A word on this clonotype: One end of the junction fails to match germline, which may point to a read error. The chain links TRBV5-5 to TRBJ1-6; D is possibly TRBD1 (5 bases). The V gene's germline CDR1 is SGHKS and CDR2 YYEKEE (reference sequence). The CDR3 loop spans 16 amino acids. The CDR3 bases are TGTGCCAGCAGCCGGGACGGAAGTTCCTATAGTTCACCCCTCCACTTT. As protein: CASSRDGSSYSSPLHF.

This clonotype was detected ten times or more. The V call is TRBV20-1, the J call TRBJ2-1; 13 bases map to TRBD2. CDR3 length: 14 amino acids. Germline assignment: CDR1 DFQATT and CDR2 SNEGSKA (reference sequence). With 6 bases clipped from V and 9 bases from J, the junction kept 8 bases outside the gene matches. For the CDR3, the DNA is TGCAGTGCAGAGACTAGCGGGGGGAGGGGTGAGCAGTTCTTC. Its translation is CSAETSGGRGEQFF.

As concerns this clonotype: One end of the junction is discordant with germline, which a read error may explain. The chain couples TRBV3-1 to TRBJ2-3; D is undetermined. The CDR3 has 12 amino acids. Germline CDR1 is LGHDT and CDR2 is YNNKEL (reference sequence). The CDR3 is CAGSRNDDTQYF. The DNA of the CDR3 is TGTGCCGGCAGCCGGAACGATGATACGCAGTATTTT.

To note about this clonotype: One base away lies a much larger clone, so this may be a sequencing read error. The V call is TRBV10-3, the J call TRBJ1-5; D remains ambiguous. TRBJ2-3 explains the end of the DNA better; the J call may be wrong. Looked up from germline, CDR1 is ENHRY and CDR2 is SYGVKD. The CDR3 runs 8 residues. CDR3 nucleotide sequence: TGTGGCAATCAGCCCCAGTATTTT. Residues: CGNQPQYF.

On this clonotype itself: A single base separates this from a much larger clone, so it may be a read error. No conserved phenylalanine or tryptophan is present at the end of the CDR3, so a read error is the likely explanation. Here the CDR3 reads CASSGQVRNQPQHL. DNA of the CDR3: TGTGCCAGTAGCGGACAGGTCAGGAATCAGCCCCAGCATCTT. V usage is TRBV19 and J usage is TRBJ1-5; 7 positions agree with TRBD1. CDR1 and CDR2 (germline): LNHDA, SQIVND (reference sequence). The CDR3 runs 14 residues. The ends lost 6 bases at V and 4 bases at J; junction bases unmatched: 6.

This clonotype was counted ten times or more. The rearrangement joins TRBV24-1 to TRBJ1-2; D might be TRBD1 (6 bases). This CDR3 spans 13 amino acids. The V and J ends lost 5 bases and 5 bases respectively, with 11 bases between them. Germline CDR1 reads KGHDR; CDR2 reads SFDVKD. CDR3 sequence: CATSVQGWYGYTF. The CDR3 DNA is TGTGCCACCAGTGTCCAGGGGTGGTATGGCTACACCTTC.

This clonotype was recorded a few times. The V call is TRBV7-9, the J call TRBJ1-4; no clear D. Trimming took 1 base from V and 3 from J, leaving 6 bases between them. Germline loops: CDR1 SEHNR, CDR2 FQNEAQ (reference sequence). The length of the CDR3 is 14 residues. CDR3: CASSLGPSNEKLFF. The CDR3 DNA reads as TGTGCCAGCAGCTTAGGGCCTTCTAATGAAAAACTGTTTTTT.

This clonotype was recorded many times. V and J are TRBV2 and TRBJ2-7; D is perhaps TRBD1 (5 bases). This CDR3 contains 14 residues. CDR1 and CDR2 from the germline V gene are SNHLY and FYNNEI. Trimming left V 6 bases short and J 5 bases short, with 17 bases between. DNA of the CDR3: TGTGCCAGCAGACGACAGTCCCAGGACAACGAGCAGTACTTC. Its protein product is CASRRQSQDNEQYF.

As concerns this clonotype: A read error may be the cause here, since a much bigger clone is one base away. V usage is TRBV28 and J usage is TRBJ2-5; tentatively, D is TRBD1 or TRBD2 (5 bases each). CDR1 and CDR2 (germline): MDHEN, SYDVKM. The CDR3 is 14 residues long. V was pared by 5 bases and J by 5 bases, with 15 bases between. CDR3 sequence (DNA): TGTGCCAGCAGTCGAGCCGGGACGGGCGAGACCCAGTACTTC. It codes for CASSRAGTGETQYF.

The rearrangement joins TRBV5-6 to TRBJ1-1, with 11 bases identical to TRBD1. Germline CDR1 reads SGHDT; CDR2 reads YYEEEE. J gave up 3 bases and V 4 bases, and 2 bases lay outside the gene matches. This CDR3 comprises 14 residues. CDR3 loop: CASSRGQGDTEAFF. For the CDR3, the DNA is TGTGCCAGCAGCCGGGGACAGGGGGACACTGAAGCTTTCTTT.

This clonotype was seen at least ten times. This rearrangement joins TRBV6-6 to TRBJ2-5; perhaps TRBD2 as D (5 bases). The CDR3 contains 13 residues. V lost 5 bases, J lost 5 bases, and 12 bases lay in between. Germline assignment: CDR1 MNHNY and CDR2 SVGAGI (reference sequence). Here the CDR3 DNA reads TGTGCCAGCAGTGAGACGGGAAAGGAGACCCAGTACTTC. Translating it yields CASSETGKETQYF.

This clonotype has at least ten counts. The genes are TRBV6-2 or TRBV6-3 and TRBJ2-5; 13 bases are a match to TRBD2. Germline CDR1 reads MNHEY; CDR2 reads SVGEGT. V shed 8 bases and J 0 bases; nucleotides not matched to a gene: 12. The CDR3 runs 18 residues. CDR3 in amino acids: CASGKWTSGGTNQETQYF. As DNA, the CDR3 is TGTGCCAGCGGAAAGTGGACTAGCGGGGGAACTAACCAAGAGACCCAGTACTTC.

This clonotype was picked up many times. V is TRBV19 and J is TRBJ2-7; 7 positions agree with TRBD2. Trimming cost V 6 bases and J 7 bases; bases outside gene matches: 15. Looked up from germline, CDR1 is LNHDA and CDR2 is SQIVND (reference sequence). The CDR3 extends over 15 amino acids. CDR3 nucleotide sequence: TGTGCCAGTAGCCCGAAGGGGAGGGTAGGGCCTGAGCAGTACTTC. This encodes CASSPKGRVGPEQYF.

Many counts were recorded for this clonotype. The chain uses TRBV6-4 and TRBJ1-6; 7 bases align to TRBD1. The junction had 9 bases not matched to a gene; V was cut back by 11 bases and J by 11 bases. Germline CDR1 reads MRHNA; CDR2 reads SNTAGT. CDR3 length: 12 amino acids. The CDR3 reads CAPADREPPLHF. The CDR3 coding sequence is TGTGCCCCAGCCGACAGGGAACCACCCCTCCACTTT.

In its sample, this clonotype was seen a few times. This rearrangement joins TRBV3-1 to TRBJ2-3, with TRBD2 identical over 13 bases. V was clipped by 1 base and J by 6 bases; unmatched bases: 1. Looked up from germline, CDR1 is LGHDT and CDR2 is YNNKEL (reference sequence). The CDR3 loop spans 15 amino acids. The CDR3 reads CASSQGLAGGDTQYF. Here the CDR3 DNA reads TGTGCCAGCAGCCAAGGACTAGCGGGAGGCGATACGCAGTATTTT.

On this clonotype: Relative to the germline gene, one junction end is altered; a read error may explain this. V is TRBV6-2 or TRBV6-3 and J is TRBJ2-6, with 8 positions matching TRBD1. Germline V gives CDR1 MNHEY, CDR2 SVGEGT. The CDR3 is made up of 20 amino acids. CDR3 region: CASSSILSGTGLSGADVLTF. The CDR3 DNA sequence: TGTGCCAGCAGTTCTATTCTCTCCGGGACAGGTTTATCTGGGGCCGACGTCCTGACTTTC.

Notes on this clonotype: A much larger clone sits a single nucleotide away, making a read error possible. This chain joins TRBV4-2 and TRBJ2-3; D is undetermined. The germline V gene encodes CDR1 LGHNA and CDR2 YNFKEQ. This CDR3 is 15 amino acids long. The CDR3 DNA reads TGTGCCAGAAGCCAAGATCCCATTCCCACAGATACGCAGTATTTT. As protein: CARSQDPIPTDTQYF.

This clonotype was counted ten times or more. J is TRBJ1-3 and V is TRBV5-5; D not resolved. V shed 0 bases and J shed 0 bases, with 13 bases lying between them. Looked up from germline, CDR1 is SGHKS and CDR2 is YYEKEE (reference sequence). The CDR3 has 17 residues. CDR3 DNA: TGTGCCAGCAGCTTGGAGGCGCCCCGACCCTCTGGAAACACCATATATTTT. Its protein is CASSLEAPRPSGNTIYF.

Comment on this clonotype: Being one base from a much bigger clone, this may be a read error. This chain joins TRBV19 and TRBJ2-1, with 10 nucleotides matching TRBD2. The tail of the sequence fits TRBJ2-7 better, so the J call may be wrong. The V gene's germline CDR1 is LNHDA and CDR2 SQIVND (reference sequence). The CDR3 runs 15 residues. CDR3 in amino acids: CASSQGGLARNEQYF. DNA for the CDR3: TGTGCCAGTAGCCAAGGGGGACTAGCGAGGAATGAGCAGTACTTC.

With respect to this clonotype: A much larger clone lies one base from this, so it may be a read error. The chain has TRBV14 and TRBJ1-2, with TRBD1 as a possible D gene (6 bases). This CDR3 is 15 amino acids long. The germline gives CDR1 SGHDN, CDR2 FVKESK. Written as DNA, the CDR3 is TGTGCCAACAGCCAAGATCTCAGGGGCGCCTATGGCTACACCTTC. The encoded protein is CANSQDLRGAYGYTF.

Points on this clonotype: A single base separates this from a much larger clone, so it may be a read error. The chain couples TRBV4-1 to TRBJ2-1; possibly TRBD1 for D (6 bases). The CDR3 extends over 17 amino acids. V was cut by 3 bases and J by 5 bases, with 20 bases left in between. Germline CDR1 and CDR2: MGHRA and YSYEKL. The CDR3 nucleotides are TGCGCCAGCAGCCACTTGGCCCGGGACACAAGAGACAATGAGCAGTTCTTC. Translated: CASSHLARDTRDNEQFF.

This clonotype was observed many times. The chain uses TRBV6-6 and TRBJ2-2, with 7 positions matching TRBD1. Germline V gene data show CDR1 as MNHNY and CDR2 as SVGAGI (reference sequence). The CDR3 has 15 residues. J gave up 4 bases and V 6 bases, and 8 bases lay outside the gene matches. The CDR3 coding sequence is TGTGCCAGCAGAGGGGGCAGGGCCCCCACCGGGGAGCTGTTTTTT. It encodes CASRGGRAPTGELFF.

This clonotype has at least ten counts. The J gene is TRBJ2-7, the V gene TRBV20-1, with D maybe TRBD2 (6 bases). The ends were cut back, 1 base at V and 2 bases at J, with 15 bases in the middle. Germline V CDR1 and CDR2: DFQATT, SNEGSKA (reference sequence). CDR3 size: 15 residues. CDR3 nucleotides: TGCAGTGCTAGAGGTTGGCTAGCGAGTCCCTACGAGCAGTACTTC. Its translation is CSARGWLASPYEQYF.

Many counts were recorded for this clonotype. This chain connects TRBV7-9 to TRBJ1-3; D unclear. The germline CDR1 and CDR2 sequences are SEHNR and FQNEAQ (reference sequence). This CDR3 is built from 17 residues. Trimming took 4 bases from V and 0 from J, leaving 16 bases between them. The CDR3 DNA reads TGTGCCAGCAGCTCTCTCCGACGGCTCGCCTCTGGAAACACCATATATTTT. Amino acid sequence: CASSSLRRLASGNTIYF.

With respect to this clonotype: A read error is possible here, since a much larger clone lies one base away. The genes are TRBV19 and TRBJ2-7; D gene ambiguous. Germline V CDR1 and CDR2: LNHDA, SQIVND (reference sequence). The CDR3 has 12 residues. The CDR3 loop is CASSMGGYEKYF. The CDR3 DNA follows: TGTGCCAGTAGTATGGGCGGCTACGAGAAGTACTTC.

About this clonotype itself: A much larger clone differs from this one at a single base, so this may be a read error. The rearrangement uses TRBV6-5 and TRBJ2-2; D not resolved. Trimming left V 10 bases short and J 0 bases short, with 15 bases between. From germline, CDR1 is MNHEY and CDR2 SVGAGI. The CDR3 is 15 residues long. CDR3 loop: CATPRRTANTGELFF. CDR3 nucleotide sequence: TGTGCCACACCTAGACGTACGGCGAACACCGGGGAGCTGTTTTTT.

Turning to this clonotype: Given a much more abundant clone one base away, this may be a read error. Here the CDR3 omits its conserved ending phenylalanine or tryptophan, so a read error is the likely source. The rearrangement links TRBV5-1 to TRBJ2-1; D is unclear. Germline CDR1 is SGHRS and CDR2 is YFSETQ. V lost 1 base to trimming and J lost 6 bases, with 8 bases between them. The CDR3 extends over 13 amino acids. CDR3 DNA sequence: TGCGCCAGCAGCTTGTTGGTTGGCAATGAGCAGTTCTCC. It specifies CASSLLVGNEQFS.

This clonotype appeared many times. CDR3 region: CASSQGAGVSGEQYF. The CDR3 DNA sequence: TGCGCCAGCAGCCAAGGGGCAGGGGTGTCGGGGGAGCAGTACTTC. The J gene is TRBJ2-7, the V gene TRBV4-1, with D possibly being TRBD1 (6 bases). Germline assignment: CDR1 MGHRA and CDR2 YSYEKL. CDR3 length: 15 amino acids. With 1 base removed from V and 7 bases from J, the gap between germline ends came to 17 bases.

This clonotype showed up many times. The V call is TRBV6-5, the J call TRBJ1-2; possible D gene TRBD1, 5 bases. V lost 4 bases to trimming and J lost 5 bases, with 17 bases between them. The CDR3 totals 15 residues. The germline V gene encodes CDR1 MNHEY and CDR2 SVGAGI. The CDR3 is CASSSGGPYLYGYTF. The CDR3 region has the DNA TGTGCCAGCAGTTCTGGGGGACCCTATTTATATGGCTACACCTTC.

This clonotype was seen at least ten times. The chain employs TRBV29-1 and TRBJ2-1; D not certain. The CDR3 is 16 amino acids. Germline CDR1 and CDR2: SQVTM and ANQGSEA. The V and J ends lost 1 base and 1 base respectively, with 14 bases between them. CDR3 sequence: CSVEGILVESYNEQFF. CDR3 bases: TGCAGCGTTGAAGGAATCTTGGTGGAATCCTACAATGAGCAGTTCTTC.